Listed below are T cell receptor beta chains from one sample, sequenced in a study of CD8+ T cells in alopecia areata. Some clones are missing from TCRdb's copy, which holds only in-frame ones; the method was immunoSEQ multiplex PCR. The profile covers about 180,000 clones, with 67% appearing a single time and more than 9.5% taken by the ten largest. The source material was CD8+ T cells sorted from blood, sampled at week 0. All receptors come from a human donor with alopecia areata. Each CDR3 is given with its conserved first and last residue. D genes are given only for firm matches. Size is stated for part of the rows, as once, few or many counts, or as a class when the clone is expanded.

size	J	V	D	CDR3	DNA
.	TRBJ1-3	TRBV13	TRBD1	CASSAEGTASGNTIYF	TGTGCCAGCAGCGCGGAAGGGACAGCCTCTGGAAACACCATATATTTT
.	TRBJ2-2	TRBV5-6	.	CASSFAGELFF	TGTGCCAGCAGCTTTGCCGGGGAGCTGTTTTTT
.	TRBJ1-3	TRBV13	.	CASSSGILQNTIYF	TGTGCCAGCAGCTCGGGGATACTTCAAAACACCATATATTTT
.	TRBJ2-5	TRBV29-1	.	CSGQKEMETQYF	TGCAGCGGGCAAAAGGAAATGGAGACCCAGTACTTC
few	TRBJ2-1	TRBV10-3	TRBD2	CAISEPRLAGSSYNEQFF	TGTGCCATCAGTGAGCCGCGTCTAGCGGGGAGCTCCTACAATGAGCAGTTCTTC
.	TRBJ2-2	TRBV9	.	CASSADRYHTGELFF	TGTGCCAGCAGCGCAGACAGGTACCACACCGGGGAGCTGTTTTTT
.	TRBJ2-5	TRBV29-1	TRBD2	CSVRGGRRETQYF	TGCAGCGTCCGGGGGGGGAGGCGGGAGACCCAGTACTTC
.	TRBJ2-5	TRBV27	.	CASSPQPRGAETQYF	TGTGCCAGCAGTCCACAGCCCAGGGGGGCGGAGACCCAGTACTTC
.	TRBJ2-7	TRBV29-1	TRBD1	CSELPGQGPSGVYEQYF	TGCAGCGAGCTACCGGGACAGGGTCCTTCTGGGGTCTACGAGCAGTACTTC
.	TRBJ2-5	TRBV27	.	CASSQPESATQYF	TGTGCCAGCAGTCAACCAGAAAGTGCGACCCAGTACTTC